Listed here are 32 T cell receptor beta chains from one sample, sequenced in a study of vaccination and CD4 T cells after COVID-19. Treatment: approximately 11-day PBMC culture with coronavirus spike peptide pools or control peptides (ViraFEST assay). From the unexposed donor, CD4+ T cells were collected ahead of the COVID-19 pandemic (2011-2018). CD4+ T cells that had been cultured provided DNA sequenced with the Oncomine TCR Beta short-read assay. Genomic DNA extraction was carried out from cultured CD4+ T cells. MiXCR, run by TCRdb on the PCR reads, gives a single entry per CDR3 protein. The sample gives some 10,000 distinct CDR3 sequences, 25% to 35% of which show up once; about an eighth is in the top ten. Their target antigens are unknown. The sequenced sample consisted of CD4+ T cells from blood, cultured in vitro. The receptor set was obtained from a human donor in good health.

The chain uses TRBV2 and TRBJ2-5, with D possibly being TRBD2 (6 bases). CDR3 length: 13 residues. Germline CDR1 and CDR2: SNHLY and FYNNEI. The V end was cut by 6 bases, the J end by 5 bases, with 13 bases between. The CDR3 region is CASSRGREETQYF. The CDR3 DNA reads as TGTGCCAGCAGCAGAGGTCGGGAGGAGACCCAGTACTTC.

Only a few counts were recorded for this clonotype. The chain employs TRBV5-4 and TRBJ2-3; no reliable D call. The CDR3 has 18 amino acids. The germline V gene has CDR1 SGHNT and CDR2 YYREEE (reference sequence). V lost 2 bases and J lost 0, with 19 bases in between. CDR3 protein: CASSFRVGFLGSTDTQYF. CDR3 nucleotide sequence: TGTGCCAGCAGCTTTCGGGTTGGCTTCTTAGGGAGCACAGATACGCAGTATTTT.

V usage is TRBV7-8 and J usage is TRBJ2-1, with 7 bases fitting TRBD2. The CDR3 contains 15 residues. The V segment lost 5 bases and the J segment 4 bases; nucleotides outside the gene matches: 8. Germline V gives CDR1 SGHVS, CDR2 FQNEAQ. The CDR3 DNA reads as TGTGCCAGCAGCCGGACTAGTCACCCTTACAATGAGCAGTTCTTC. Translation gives CASSRTSHPYNEQFF.

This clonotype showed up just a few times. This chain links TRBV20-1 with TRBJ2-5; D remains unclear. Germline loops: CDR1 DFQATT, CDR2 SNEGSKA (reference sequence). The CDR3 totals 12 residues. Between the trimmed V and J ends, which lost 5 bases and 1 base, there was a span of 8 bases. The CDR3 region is CSARHPQETQYF. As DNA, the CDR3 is TGCAGTGCTCGACACCCCCAAGAGACCCAGTACTTC.

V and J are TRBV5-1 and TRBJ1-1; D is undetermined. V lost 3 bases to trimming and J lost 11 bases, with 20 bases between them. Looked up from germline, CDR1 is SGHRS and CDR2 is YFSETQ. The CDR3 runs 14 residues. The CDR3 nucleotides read TGCGCCAGCAGCTCCGACCCGAACACCCAGTACGCTTTCTTT. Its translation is CASSSDPNTQYAFF.

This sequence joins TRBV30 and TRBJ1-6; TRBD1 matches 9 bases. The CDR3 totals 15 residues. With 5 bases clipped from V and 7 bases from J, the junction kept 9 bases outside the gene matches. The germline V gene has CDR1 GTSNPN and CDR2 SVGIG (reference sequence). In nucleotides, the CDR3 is TGTGCCTGGGGGCCCGGGACAGGGATGAATTCACCCCTCCACTTT. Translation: CAWGPGTGMNSPLHF.

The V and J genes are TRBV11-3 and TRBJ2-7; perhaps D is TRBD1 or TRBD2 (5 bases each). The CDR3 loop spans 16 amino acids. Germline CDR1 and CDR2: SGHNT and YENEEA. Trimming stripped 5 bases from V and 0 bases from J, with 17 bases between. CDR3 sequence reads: CASSPGRGQTSYEQYF. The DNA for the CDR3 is TGTGCCAGCAGCCCCGGACGGGGCCAAACCTCCTACGAGCAGTACTTC.

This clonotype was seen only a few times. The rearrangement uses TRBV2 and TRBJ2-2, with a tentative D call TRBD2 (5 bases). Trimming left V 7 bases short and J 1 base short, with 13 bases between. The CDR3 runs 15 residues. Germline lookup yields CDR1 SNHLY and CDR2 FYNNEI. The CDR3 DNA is TGTGCCAGCAAGGAGTGGGAGAGGAACACCGGGGAGCTGTTTTTT. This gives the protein CASKEWERNTGELFF.

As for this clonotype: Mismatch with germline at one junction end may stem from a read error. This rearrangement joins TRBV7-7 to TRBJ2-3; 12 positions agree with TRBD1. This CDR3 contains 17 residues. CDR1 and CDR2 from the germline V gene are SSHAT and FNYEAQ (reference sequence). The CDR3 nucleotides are TGTGCTAGCAGCCCCTCTTTGGGACAGGGGGCGAGTGATACGCAGTATTTT. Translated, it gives CASSPSLGQGASDTQYF.

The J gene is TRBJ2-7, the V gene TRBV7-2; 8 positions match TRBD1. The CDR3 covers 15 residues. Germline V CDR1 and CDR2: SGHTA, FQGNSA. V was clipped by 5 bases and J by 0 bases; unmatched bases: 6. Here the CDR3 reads CASSAETGVSYEQYF. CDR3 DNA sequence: TGTGCCAGCAGCGCCGAGACAGGGGTCTCCTACGAGCAGTACTTC.

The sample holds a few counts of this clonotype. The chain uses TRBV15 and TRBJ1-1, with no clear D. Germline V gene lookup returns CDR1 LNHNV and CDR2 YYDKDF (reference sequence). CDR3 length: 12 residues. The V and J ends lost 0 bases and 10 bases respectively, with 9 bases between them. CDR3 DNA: TGTGCCACCAGCAGAGATCGGGTAGGAGCTTTCTTT. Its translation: CATSRDRVGAFF.

CDR3 sequence: CASSLETEETQYF. The CDR3 region has the DNA TGTGCCAGCAGCCTCGAGACAGAAGAGACCCAGTACTTC. This chain connects TRBV7-2 to TRBJ2-5, with D possibly matching TRBD1 (5 bases). CDR1 SGHTA and CDR2 FQGNSA come from the germline V gene. Deletions cut 5 bases from V and 3 bases from J, with 10 bases between. This CDR3 is built from 13 residues. Full variable domain (rest looked up from reference TRBV7-2 and TRBJ2-5): GAGVSQSPSNKVTEKGKDVELRCDPISGHTALYWYRQSLGQGLEFLIYFQGNSAPDKSGLPSDRFSAERTGGSVSTLTIQRTQQEDSAVYLCASSLETEETQYFGPGTRLLVL.

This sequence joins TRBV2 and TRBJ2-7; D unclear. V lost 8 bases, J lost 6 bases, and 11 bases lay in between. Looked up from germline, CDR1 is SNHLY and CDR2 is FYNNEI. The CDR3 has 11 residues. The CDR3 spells CASDYSGEQYF. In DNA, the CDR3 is TGTGCCAGCGATTATTCGGGCGAGCAGTACTTC.

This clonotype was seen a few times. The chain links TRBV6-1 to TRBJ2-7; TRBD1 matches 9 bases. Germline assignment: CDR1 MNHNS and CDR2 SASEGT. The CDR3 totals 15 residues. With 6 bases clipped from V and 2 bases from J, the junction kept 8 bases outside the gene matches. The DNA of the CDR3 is TGTGCCAGCAGCTATCGACGGACAGGGGCCTACGAGCAGTACTTC. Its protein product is CASSYRRTGAYEQYF.

CDR3 region: CASSGRGNYEQYF. The CDR3 DNA reads TGTGCCAGCAGCGGGCGTGGGAACTACGAGCAGTACTTC. The rearrangement links TRBV11-3 to TRBJ2-7; no clear D gene. Looked up from germline, CDR1 is SGHNT and CDR2 is YENEEA. CDR3 length: 13 amino acids. V lost 5 bases and J lost 3, with 11 bases in between.

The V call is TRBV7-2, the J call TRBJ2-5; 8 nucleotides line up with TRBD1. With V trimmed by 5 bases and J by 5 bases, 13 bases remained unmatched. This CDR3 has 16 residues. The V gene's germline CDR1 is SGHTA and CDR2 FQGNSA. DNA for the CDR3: TGTGCCAGCAGCCCCGCCGCACAGGGGGTCACCGAGACCCAGTACTTC. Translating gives CASSPAAQGVTETQYF.

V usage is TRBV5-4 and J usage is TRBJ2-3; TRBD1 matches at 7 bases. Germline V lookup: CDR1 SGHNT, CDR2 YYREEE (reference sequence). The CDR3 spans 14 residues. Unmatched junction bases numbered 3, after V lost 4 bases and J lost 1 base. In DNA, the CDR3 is TGTGCCAGCAGCAGGGACAGTGGCACAGATACGCAGTATTTT. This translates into CASSRDSGTDTQYF.

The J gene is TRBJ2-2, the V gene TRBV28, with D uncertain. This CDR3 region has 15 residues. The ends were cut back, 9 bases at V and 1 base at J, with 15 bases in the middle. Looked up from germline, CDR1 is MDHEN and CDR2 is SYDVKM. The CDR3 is CASLAGSLNTGELFF. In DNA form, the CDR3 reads TGTGCCAGTCTGGCAGGTTCTTTGAACACCGGGGAGCTGTTTTTT.

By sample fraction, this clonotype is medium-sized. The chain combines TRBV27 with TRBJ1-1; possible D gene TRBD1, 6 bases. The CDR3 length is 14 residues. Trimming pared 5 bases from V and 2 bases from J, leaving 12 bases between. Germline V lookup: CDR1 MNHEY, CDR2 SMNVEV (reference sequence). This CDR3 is CASSSRGPNTEAFF. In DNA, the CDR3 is TGTGCCAGCAGTAGCAGGGGCCCTAACACTGAAGCTTTCTTT.

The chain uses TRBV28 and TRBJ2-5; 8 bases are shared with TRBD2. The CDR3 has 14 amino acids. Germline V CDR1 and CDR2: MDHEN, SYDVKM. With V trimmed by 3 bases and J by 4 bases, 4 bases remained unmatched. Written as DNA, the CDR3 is TGTGCCAGCAGTTTTTATCTAGCGGGAGAGACCCAGTACTTC. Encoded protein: CASSFYLAGETQYF.

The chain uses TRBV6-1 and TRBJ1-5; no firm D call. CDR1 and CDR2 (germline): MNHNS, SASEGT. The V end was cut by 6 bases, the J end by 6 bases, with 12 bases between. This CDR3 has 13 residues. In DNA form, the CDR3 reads TGTGCCAGCAGCAGAAACGTTGGTCAGCCCCAGCATTTT. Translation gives CASSRNVGQPQHF.

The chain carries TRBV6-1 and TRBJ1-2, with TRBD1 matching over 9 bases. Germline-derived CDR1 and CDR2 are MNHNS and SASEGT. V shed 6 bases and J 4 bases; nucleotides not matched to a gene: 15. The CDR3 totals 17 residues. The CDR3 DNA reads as TGTGCCAGCAGATCCGGACAGGGGAGGCCGGGTTTCTATGGCTACACCTTC. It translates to CASRSGQGRPGFYGYTF.

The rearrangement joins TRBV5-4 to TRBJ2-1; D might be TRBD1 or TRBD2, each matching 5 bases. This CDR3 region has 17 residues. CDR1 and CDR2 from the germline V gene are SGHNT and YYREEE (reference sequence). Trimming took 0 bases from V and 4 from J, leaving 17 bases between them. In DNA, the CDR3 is TGTGCCAGCAGCTTGGCGAACAGCGTCTGGGGGTACAATGAGCAGTTCTTC. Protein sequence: CASSLANSVWGYNEQFF.

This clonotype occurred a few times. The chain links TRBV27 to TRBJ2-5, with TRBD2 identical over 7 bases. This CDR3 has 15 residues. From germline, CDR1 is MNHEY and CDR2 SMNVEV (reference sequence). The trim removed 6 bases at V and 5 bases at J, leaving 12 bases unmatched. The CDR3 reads CASRPRGVRGETQYF. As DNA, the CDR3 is TGTGCCAGCAGGCCCCGGGGGGTACGTGGGGAGACCCAGTACTTC.

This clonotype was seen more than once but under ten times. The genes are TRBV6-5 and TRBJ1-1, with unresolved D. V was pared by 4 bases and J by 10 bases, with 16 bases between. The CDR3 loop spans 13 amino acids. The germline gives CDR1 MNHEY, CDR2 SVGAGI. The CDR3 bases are TGTGCCAGCAGTTCCCTCCCTAAGGCCCCAGCTTTCTTT. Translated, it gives CASSSLPKAPAFF.

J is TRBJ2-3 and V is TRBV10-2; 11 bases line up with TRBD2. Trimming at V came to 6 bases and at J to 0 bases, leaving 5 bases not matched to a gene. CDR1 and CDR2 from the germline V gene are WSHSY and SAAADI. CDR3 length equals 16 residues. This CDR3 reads CASRVTSGMSTDTQYF. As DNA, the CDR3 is TGCGCCAGCAGGGTGACTAGCGGGATGAGCACAGATACGCAGTATTTT.

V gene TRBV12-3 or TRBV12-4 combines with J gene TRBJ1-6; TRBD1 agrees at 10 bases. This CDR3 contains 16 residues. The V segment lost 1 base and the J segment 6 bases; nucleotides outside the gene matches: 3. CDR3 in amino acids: CASSLGQGAPNSPLHF. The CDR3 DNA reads TGTGCCAGCAGTTTAGGACAGGGGGCTCCTAATTCACCCCTCCACTTT.

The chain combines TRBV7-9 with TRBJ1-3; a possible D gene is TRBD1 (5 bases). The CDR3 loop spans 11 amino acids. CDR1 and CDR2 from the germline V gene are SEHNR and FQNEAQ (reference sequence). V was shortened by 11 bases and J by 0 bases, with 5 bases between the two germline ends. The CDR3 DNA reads TGTGCCGGGACCTCTGGAAACACCATATATTTT. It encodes CAGTSGNTIYF.

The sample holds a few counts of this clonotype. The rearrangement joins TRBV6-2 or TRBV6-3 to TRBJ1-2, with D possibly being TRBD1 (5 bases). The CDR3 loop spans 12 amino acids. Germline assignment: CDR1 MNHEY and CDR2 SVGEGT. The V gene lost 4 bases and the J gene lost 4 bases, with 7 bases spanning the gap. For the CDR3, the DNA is TGTGCCAGCAGTTTCGGGGGCTATGGCTACACCTTC. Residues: CASSFGGYGYTF.

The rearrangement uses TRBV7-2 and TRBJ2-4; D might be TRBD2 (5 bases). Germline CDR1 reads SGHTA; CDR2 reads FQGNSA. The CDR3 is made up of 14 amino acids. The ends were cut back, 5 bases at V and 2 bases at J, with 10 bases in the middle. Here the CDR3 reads CASSPDYSKNIQYF. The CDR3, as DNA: TGTGCCAGCAGCCCAGACTATTCCAAAAACATTCAGTACTTC.

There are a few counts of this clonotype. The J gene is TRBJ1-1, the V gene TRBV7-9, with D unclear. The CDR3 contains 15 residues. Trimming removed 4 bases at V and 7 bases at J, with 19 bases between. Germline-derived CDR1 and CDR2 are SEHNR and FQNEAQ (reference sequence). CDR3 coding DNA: TGTGCCAGCAGCTACTGGACGGCGACTAGGGATGAAGCTTTCTTT. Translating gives CASSYWTATRDEAFF.

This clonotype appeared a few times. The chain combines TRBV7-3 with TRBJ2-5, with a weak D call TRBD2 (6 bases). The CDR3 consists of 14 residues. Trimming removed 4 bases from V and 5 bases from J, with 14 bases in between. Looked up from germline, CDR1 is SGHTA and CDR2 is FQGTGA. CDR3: CASSYRDGGETQYF. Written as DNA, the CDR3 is TGTGCCAGCAGCTACCGGGACGGAGGGGAGACCCAGTACTTC.